The 28 T cell receptor beta chains presented below share a single source sample, sequenced in a study of OX40 agonist ivuxolimab in advanced cancers. This table comes from immunoSEQ multiplex PCR, and its TCRdb copy is limited to in-frame clones, with some not included. The sample consists of about 68,000 clones, about 83% of them appearing once. Sequencing was performed on CD4+ or CD8+ T cells sorted from blood, taken in a trial of the OX40 agonist ivuxolimab. All receptors come from an adult with an advanced solid tumor such as melanoma, head and neck, liver or kidney cancer.

The chain combines TRBV4-3 with TRBJ2-7; D is unresolved. The CDR3 totals 14 residues. V was cut by 1 base and J by 2 bases, with 9 bases left in between. The germline gives CDR1 LGHNA, CDR2 YSLEER. CDR3 in amino acids: CASSQVGKAYEQYF. The CDR3 DNA reads TGCGCCAGCAGCCAAGTAGGGAAGGCCTACGAGCAGTACTTC.

This clone was observed a single time. The rearrangement uses TRBV5-1 and TRBJ2-5, with no clear D. CDR1 and CDR2 from the germline V gene are SGHRS and YFSETQ. CDR3 length: 11 amino acids. V gave up 1 base and J gave up 5 bases, with 3 bases separating them. The CDR3 DNA is TGCGCCAGCAGCTTGTGGGAGACCCAGTACTTC. Protein: CASSLWETQYF.

This chain connects TRBV2 to TRBJ2-1; D tentatively fits TRBD1 or TRBD2 (6 bases each). Germline-derived CDR1 and CDR2 are SNHLY and FYNNEI. The CDR3 has 15 amino acids. The germline V and J ends were trimmed by 2 bases and 6 bases, with 14 bases remaining between them. CDR3 sequence reads: CASSEQTGGINEQFF. DNA of the CDR3: TGTGCCAGCAGTGAACAGACAGGAGGGATCAATGAGCAGTTCTTC.

The chain combines TRBV30 with TRBJ1-2; the match to TRBD1 covers 7 bases. Looked up from germline, CDR1 is GTSNPN and CDR2 is SVGIG (reference sequence). Losses at the gene ends were 5 bases for V and 11 bases for J; bases not matched to a gene: 17. The CDR3 is 14 amino acids. The DNA for the CDR3 is TGTGCCTGGGGCATACCGTCAGGGGGGCAGCGTTACACCTTC. Protein product: CAWGIPSGGQRYTF.

The chain has TRBV11-2 and TRBJ1-1; D is perhaps TRBD1 (5 bases). Germline V CDR1 and CDR2: SGHAT, FQNNGV. The CDR3 consists of 13 residues. Deletions cut 3 bases from V and 7 bases from J, with 12 bases between. CDR3 DNA: TGTGCCAGCAGCTTCTCAGGGAGGGGTGAAGCTTTCTTT. It translates to CASSFSGRGEAFF.

This sequence joins TRBV5-1 and TRBJ2-7, with 11 bases aligning to TRBD1. Trimming took 4 bases from V and 2 from J; bases not matched to a gene: 8. This CDR3 comprises 16 residues. The germline V gene has CDR1 SGHRS and CDR2 YFSETQ. CDR3 DNA sequence: TGCGCCAGCAGCCCAACCGGGACAGGGGGTGCCTACGAGCAGTACTTC. This sequence encodes CASSPTGTGGAYEQYF.

The V and J genes are TRBV11-1 and TRBJ1-1; TRBD1 is a possible D gene (6 bases). V was trimmed by 1 base and J by 4 bases, leaving 13 bases between them. Germline lookup yields CDR1 SGHAT and CDR2 FQDESV (reference sequence). The CDR3 covers 15 residues. The CDR3, as DNA: TGTGCCAGCAGCTTAGAGCGGGGGCGAGGCACTGAAGCTTTCTTT. It specifies CASSLERGRGTEAFF.

The rearrangement joins TRBV18 to TRBJ1-1; the D gene is possibly TRBD1 (5 bases). The V end was cut by 2 bases, the J end by 8 bases, with 9 bases between. Germline CDR1 KGHSH, CDR2 LQKENI. The CDR3 runs 12 residues. The CDR3 sequence is CASSPIQGEAFF. For the CDR3, the DNA is TGTGCCAGCTCACCAATTCAGGGCGAAGCTTTCTTT. Together with reference TRBV18 and TRBJ1-1, the CDR3 gives the full variable domain: NAGVMQNPRHLVRRRGQEARLRCSPMKGHSHVYWYRQLPEEGLKFMVYLQKENIIDESGMPKERFSAEFPKEGPSILRIQQVVRGDSAAYFCASSPIQGEAFFGQGTRLTVV.

Only one count was recorded for this clone. The chain carries TRBV30 and TRBJ2-1; D not certain. The CDR3 has 14 residues. Trimming removed 2 bases from V and 4 bases from J, with 12 bases in between. CDR1 is GTSNPN, CDR2 SVGIG, per germline (reference sequence). As DNA, the CDR3 is TGTGCCTGGAGTTGGTGGGGTCGGTACAATGAGCAGTTCTTC. Encoded protein: CAWSWWGRYNEQFF.

The chain combines TRBV19 with TRBJ2-7; D gene ambiguous. Germline V gene sequence: CDR1 LNHDA, CDR2 SQIVND (reference sequence). V shed 1 base and J shed 6 bases, with 7 bases lying between them. The length of the CDR3 is 12 residues. This chain's CDR3 is CASSIGRSEQYF. The DNA of the CDR3 is TGTGCCAGTAGTATAGGAAGATCCGAGCAGTACTTC.

The chain joins TRBV9 to TRBJ2-7; 9 nucleotides line up with TRBD1. Germline loops: CDR1 SGDLS, CDR2 YYNGEE. The CDR3 is 15 residues long. The V gene end was trimmed by 0 bases and the J gene end by 5 bases; junction bases not matched to a gene: 6. The CDR3 DNA sequence: TGTGCCAGCAGCGTAGGGGGACAGGGTTTCAACGAGCAGTACTTC. Translated: CASSVGGQGFNEQYF.

The chain couples TRBV11-3 to TRBJ2-1; 7 bases fit TRBD2. Germline V lookup: CDR1 SGHNT, CDR2 YENEEA. CDR3 length: 15 residues. V shed 4 bases and J 6 bases; nucleotides not matched to a gene: 9. Here the CDR3 DNA reads TGTGCCAGCAGCTCAAGGGGAGGCGGGGGCAATGAGCAGTTCTTC. The encoded protein is CASSSRGGGGNEQFF.

The chain employs TRBV7-8 and TRBJ2-1; TRBD2 matches 7 bases. Germline V lookup: CDR1 SGHVS, CDR2 FQNEAQ. V shed 3 bases and J 5 bases; nucleotides not matched to a gene: 4. The CDR3 is made up of 14 amino acids. The CDR3 loop reads CASSFSAGNNEQFF. The CDR3 DNA sequence: TGTGCCAGCAGCTTTTCAGCGGGGAACAATGAGCAGTTCTTC.

A note on this clone: Different DNA sequences within this sample yield the same CDR3. The J gene is TRBJ2-7, the V gene TRBV27; D tentatively reads TRBD1 or TRBD2 (5 bases each). Germline CDR1 is MNHEY and CDR2 is SMNVEV (reference sequence). Trimming stripped 2 bases from V and 4 bases from J, with 12 bases between. The CDR3 sequence is 14 residues long. The CDR3 sequence is CASSLGGSLYEQYF. CDR3 in DNA: TGTGCCAGCAGTTTAGGGGGTTCTCTTTACGAGCAGTACTTC.

J is TRBJ1-5 and V is TRBV5-6, with D possibly being TRBD1 (6 bases). This CDR3 has 14 amino acids. The germline V gene has CDR1 SGHDT and CDR2 YYEEEE. Trimming cost V 4 bases and J 8 bases, with 16 bases left between them. DNA of the CDR3: TGTGCCAGCAGCCGGAGGGGGTCTTCGGAGCCCCAGCATTTT. It is translated as CASSRRGSSEPQHF.

This clone was observed once. This chain links TRBV12-1 with TRBJ2-4; TRBD2 is the table's D call and was not checked against the DNA. TRBV12-1 is described as a pseudogene. This CDR3 contains 18 residues. In DNA form, the CDR3 reads TGTGCCAGCAGCATCGGGACTACCGCTCGTCTAGCCAAAAACATTCAGTACTTC. It is translated as CASSIGTTARLAKNIQYF.

The J gene is TRBJ2-1, the V gene TRBV7-3; 11 nucleotides match TRBD2. This CDR3 contains 15 residues. The V segment lost 5 bases and the J segment 9 bases; nucleotides outside the gene matches: 9. Germline assignment: CDR1 SGHTA and CDR2 FQGTGA. The chain's CDR3 is CASSQALAGVSEQFF. The DNA for the CDR3 is TGTGCCAGCAGCCAGGCACTAGCGGGAGTAAGTGAGCAGTTCTTC.

The chain carries TRBV6-5 and TRBJ1-6, with 8 bases aligning to TRBD1. Germline loops: CDR1 MNHEY, CDR2 SVGAGI. The CDR3 has 16 amino acids. The V and J ends lost 0 bases and 6 bases, in that order; junction bases with no gene match: 4. The CDR3 DNA sequence: TGTGCCAGCAGTTACTCGACAGGGGCGAGTAATTCACCCCTCCACTTT. Protein sequence: CASSYSTGASNSPLHF.

The CDR3 DNA sequence: TGTGCCAGTAGTATAAGGGGGCAGGGAGATTCACCCCTCCACTTT. It yields the protein CASSIRGQGDSPLHF. The chain combines TRBV19 with TRBJ1-6; 7 bases are a match to TRBD1. CDR3 size: 15 residues. Losses at the gene ends were 2 bases for V and 8 bases for J; bases not matched to a gene: 6. Germline V CDR1 and CDR2: LNHDA, SQIVND (reference sequence).

The J gene is TRBJ2-5, the V gene TRBV7-2; a weak D match, TRBD2 (6 bases). This CDR3 has 14 amino acids. V lost 4 bases, J lost 5 bases, and 14 bases lay in between. Germline V gene lookup returns CDR1 SGHTA and CDR2 FQGNSA. DNA of the CDR3: TGTGCCAGCAGCTCGAACGGGGGTCGGGAGACCCAGTACTTC. Its protein product is CASSSNGGRETQYF.

The CDR3 DNA reads TGTGCCAGCAGCTTAGGTCTGGTGGGAGGTGGTACAGATACGCAGTATTTT. This encodes CASSLGLVGGGTDTQYF. The chain employs TRBV13 and TRBJ2-3, with D possibly matching TRBD2 (6 bases). The V end was cut by 0 bases, the J end by 3 bases, with 16 bases between. The CDR3 consists of 17 residues. CDR1 is PRHDT, CDR2 FYEKMQ, per germline (reference sequence).

The gene calls are TRBV5-1 and TRBJ2-7; 11 nucleotides line up with TRBD2. The germline V gene has CDR1 SGHRS and CDR2 YFSETQ. V shed 2 bases, J shed 3 bases, and the junction held 7 bases outside the gene matches. The CDR3 runs 16 residues. The CDR3 DNA reads as TGCGCCAGCAGCTTTAATCTAGCGGGAGGTAACTACGAGCAGTACTTC. It is translated as CASSFNLAGGNYEQYF.

V gene TRBV4-3 combines with J gene TRBJ2-6, with D hard to call. Germline values: CDR1 LGHNA, CDR2 YSLEER. The CDR3 sequence is 18 residues long. V was cut by 3 bases and J by 0 bases, with 15 bases left in between. CDR3 sequence reads: CASSHVAGTVSGANVLTF. CDR3 DNA: TGCGCCAGCAGCCACGTAGCTGGTACTGTCTCTGGGGCCAACGTCCTGACTTTC.

The chain couples TRBV5-1 to TRBJ2-5; D could derive from TRBD1 or TRBD2 (6 bases each). This CDR3 region has 11 residues. The V gene lost 9 bases and the J gene lost 4 bases, with 10 bases spanning the gap. Germline loops: CDR1 SGHRS, CDR2 YFSETQ. In DNA, the CDR3 is TGCGCCACTGAGGGGGGAGAGACCCAGTACTTC. This sequence encodes CATEGGETQYF.

V and J are TRBV19 and TRBJ2-1, with D perhaps TRBD1 (5 bases). Germline V gene data show CDR1 as LNHDA and CDR2 as SQIVND (reference sequence). V was trimmed by 3 bases and J by 9 bases, leaving 9 bases between them. This CDR3 contains 12 residues. CDR3 loop: CASSIQGIEQFF. CDR3 DNA sequence: TGTGCCAGTAGTATTCAGGGCATTGAGCAGTTCTTC. The full variable domain, completed using reference TRBV19 and TRBJ2-1, is DGGITQSPKYLFRKEGQNVTLSCEQNLNHDAMYWYRQDPGQGLRLIYYSQIVNDFQKGDIAEGYSVSREKKESFPLTVTSAQKNPTAFYLCASSIQGIEQFFGPGTRLTVL.

The rearrangement joins TRBV6-4 to TRBJ2-5, with D tentatively TRBD2 (5 bases). The DNA end is more similar to TRBJ2-7, so the J call may be wrong. The CDR3 runs to 12 residues. In germline, CDR1 is MRHNA, CDR2 SNTAGT. CDR3 nucleotides: TGTGCCAGCAGGCTAGCTCACTACGAGCAGTACTTC. Protein sequence: CASRLAHYEQYF.

The chain joins TRBV27 to TRBJ2-5; D gene uncertain. V gave up 5 bases and J gave up 5 bases, with 15 bases separating them. Germline loops: CDR1 MNHEY, CDR2 SMNVEV (reference sequence). The CDR3 is 14 residues long. The CDR3 nucleotides are TGTGCCAGCAGTCTCCACCCTGGGCAGGAGACCCAGTACTTC. It encodes CASSLHPGQETQYF.

The chain is built from TRBV7-1 and TRBJ1-2; D unclear. TRBV7-1 is recorded as an ORF, its role being uncertain. The CDR3 length is 14 residues. Deletions cut 4 bases from V and 2 bases from J, with 11 bases between. The DNA for the CDR3 is TGTGCCAGCAGCTTGGAACCAGAAAACTATGGCTACACCTTC. It translates to CASSLEPENYGYTF.